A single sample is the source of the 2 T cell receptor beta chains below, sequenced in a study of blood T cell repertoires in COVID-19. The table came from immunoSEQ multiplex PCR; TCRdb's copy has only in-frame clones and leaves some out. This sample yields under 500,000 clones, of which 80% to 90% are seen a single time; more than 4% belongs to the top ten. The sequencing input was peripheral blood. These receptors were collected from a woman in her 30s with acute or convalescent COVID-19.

CDR3 residues: CASSKRWTGGFFGELFF. DNA for the CDR3: TGTGCCAGCAGCAAGAGGTGGACAGGGGGCTTTTTCGGGGAGCTGTTTTTT. The rearrangement joins TRBV21-1 to TRBJ2-2; TRBD1, as called in the table, went unchecked against the DNA. TRBV21-1 represents a pseudogene. CDR3 length: 17 residues.

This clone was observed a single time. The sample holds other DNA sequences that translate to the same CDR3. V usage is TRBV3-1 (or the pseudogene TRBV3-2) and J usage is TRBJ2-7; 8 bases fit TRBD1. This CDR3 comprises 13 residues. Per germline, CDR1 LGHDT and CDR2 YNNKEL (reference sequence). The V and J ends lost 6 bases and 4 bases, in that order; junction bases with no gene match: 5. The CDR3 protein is CASSQGARYEQYF. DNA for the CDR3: TGTGCCAGCAGTCAGGGGGCGCGATACGAGCAGTACTTC.